This TCR beta chain was captured by sequencing in a study of blood T cell repertoires in COVID-19. Study background: Researchers got acute and convalescent COVID-19 samples from the United States, Italy and Spain. Sources were T cells, B-cell-depleted T cells, or PBMCs; the material itself was cDNA or gDNA.

CDR1 is SGHTA, CDR2 FQGTGA, per germline. V lost 4 bases to trimming and J lost 9 bases, with 13 bases between them. The CDR3 is made up of 13 amino acids. Original analysis: Reference gene primer amplification gave estimated nucleated cell counts. Using immunoSEQ multiplex PCR, the repertoire was profiled, and TCRdb retains in-frame clones only, with some absent. V, J and clone size derive from that table, while D and trimming were established from the DNA sequence. The sample lists approximately 60,000 clones; roughly 79% were seen once. The sample consisted of peripheral blood. This chain links TRBV7-3 with TRBJ1-3; no firm D call. This receptor was identified in a man in his sixties with acute or convalescent COVID-19. The chain's CDR3 is CASSSDTGGTIYF. CDR3 DNA: TGTGCCAGCAGCTCTGACACCGGTGGCACCATATATTTT.